Below are 9 T cell receptor beta chains sequenced from a single sample in a study of T-cell memory formation after mild COVID-19. One entry per CDR3 protein, called by TCRdb with MiXCR from the 5' RACE reads. This sample has fewer than 250,000 distinct CDR3 sequences, with roughly a tenth found just once. Sequencing was performed on PBMCs or a T cell subset sorted from them (not recorded which). Receptor source: a man aged 18 to 30 who had mild COVID-19 (a few samples of this study predate the infection). Cell type and time point are not known.

This clonotype came up a few times. The gene calls are TRBV20-1 and TRBJ1-2; a weak D match, TRBD1 (5 bases). Trimming removed 5 bases at V and 0 bases at J, with 13 bases between. The CDR3 is made up of 14 amino acids. Germline V CDR1 and CDR2: DFQATT, SNEGSKA (reference sequence). The CDR3 spells CSAARQLANYGYTF. As DNA, the CDR3 is TGCAGTGCTGCCCGACAGTTAGCTAACTATGGCTACACCTTC.

The table lists this clonotype with a few counts. CDR3 region: CASSKAAAEEKLFF. CDR3 in DNA: TGTGCCAGCAGCAAGGCGGCTGCGGAGGAAAAACTGTTTTTT. This chain uses TRBV7-9 with TRBJ1-4; D is undetermined. The CDR3 has 14 amino acids. CDR1 is SEHNR, CDR2 FQNEAQ, per germline (reference sequence). Trimming took off 5 bases at V and 8 bases at J, with 15 bases between the two ends.

This clonotype was observed at least ten times. The chain employs TRBV5-1 and TRBJ1-2, with D maybe TRBD1 (6 bases). The germline V gene encodes CDR1 SGHRS and CDR2 YFSETQ. The CDR3 extends over 13 amino acids. V lost 5 bases and J lost 3, with 11 bases in between. CDR3 in amino acids: CASSPGVDYGYTF. CDR3 in DNA: TGCGCCAGCAGTCCAGGGGTCGACTATGGCTACACCTTC. The variable domain in full, completed from reference TRBV5-1 and TRBJ1-2, reads KAGVTQTPRYLIKTRGQQVTLSCSPISGHRSVSWYQQTPGQGLQFLFEYFSETQRNKGNFPGRFSGRQFSNSRSEMNVSTLELGDSALYLCASSPGVDYGYTFGSGTRLTVV.

The chain has TRBV12-3 or TRBV12-4 and TRBJ2-1, with D perhaps given as TRBD1 or TRBD2 (5 bases each). V dropped 3 bases and J dropped 11 bases, with 20 bases sitting between them. The CDR3 is made up of 15 amino acids. This CDR3 reads CASSFSSPGPPKQFF. CDR3 coding DNA: TGTGCCAGCAGTTTCTCATCGCCGGGGCCGCCGAAGCAGTTCTTC.

This chain connects TRBV2 to TRBJ1-5; maybe TRBD1 (6 bases). This CDR3 has 13 residues. Germline assignment: CDR1 SNHLY and CDR2 FYNNEI. V was cut by 7 bases and J by 7 bases, with 14 bases left in between. The CDR3 spells CASTVRGLQPQHF. As DNA, the CDR3 is TGTGCCAGCACTGTTCGGGGGCTCCAGCCCCAGCATTTT.

This clonotype turned up a few times. The chain has TRBV11-2 and TRBJ1-2; TRBD1 might be the D (6 bases). CDR1 SGHAT and CDR2 FQNNGV come from the germline V gene. The CDR3 extends over 16 amino acids. Deletions cut 1 base from V and 3 bases from J, with 15 bases between. The CDR3 loop reads CASSLGNWGAYYGYTF. The CDR3 DNA is TGTGCCAGCAGCTTAGGGAATTGGGGGGCCTACTATGGCTACACCTTC.

The table lists this clonotype with a few counts. The chain links TRBV7-6 to TRBJ2-1; D is uncertain. The germline gives CDR1 SGHVS, CDR2 FNYEAQ. V was cut by 1 base and J by 6 bases, with 13 bases left in between. This CDR3 contains 15 residues. CDR3: CASSLVSSGSNEQFF. CDR3 nucleotide sequence: TGTGCCAGCAGCTTAGTTTCTTCGGGTTCCAATGAGCAGTTCTTC.

The genes are TRBV7-2 and TRBJ2-4; 9 bases map to TRBD2. The CDR3 runs to 15 residues. Germline CDR1 reads SGHTA; CDR2 reads FQGNSA. J gave up 6 bases and V 3 bases, and 6 bases lay outside the gene matches. CDR3 sequence reads: CASSLNGGGANIQYF. The CDR3, as DNA: TGTGCCAGCAGCTTGAATGGCGGGGGGGCAAACATTCAGTACTTC.

The V call is TRBV5-1, the J call TRBJ2-5; 12 positions match TRBD2. The CDR3 runs to 17 residues. Per the germline V gene, CDR1 is SGHRS and CDR2 is YFSETQ. The V gene end was trimmed by 0 bases and the J gene end by 9 bases; junction bases not matched to a gene: 12. CDR3 in DNA: TGCGCCAGCAGCTTGGACTTCGGACTAGCGGGGCGAGGCGCCCAGTACTTC. Translated: CASSLDFGLAGRGAQYF.